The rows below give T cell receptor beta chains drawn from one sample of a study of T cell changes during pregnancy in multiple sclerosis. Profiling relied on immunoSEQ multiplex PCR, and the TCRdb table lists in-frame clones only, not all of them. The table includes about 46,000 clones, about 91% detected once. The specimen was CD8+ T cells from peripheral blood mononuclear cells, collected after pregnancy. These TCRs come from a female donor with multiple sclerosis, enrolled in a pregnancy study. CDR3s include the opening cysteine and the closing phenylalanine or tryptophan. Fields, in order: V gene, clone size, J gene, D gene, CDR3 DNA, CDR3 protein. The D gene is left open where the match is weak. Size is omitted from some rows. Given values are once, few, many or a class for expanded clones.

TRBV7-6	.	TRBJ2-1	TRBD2	TGTGCCAGCAGCCCGAGCGGGAGAGATGAGCAGTTCTTC	CASSPSGRDEQFF
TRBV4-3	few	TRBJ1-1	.	TGCGCCAGCAGCCCGACCCGACAGTATACTGAAGCTTTCTTT	CASSPTRQYTEAFF
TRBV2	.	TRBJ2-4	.	TGTGCCAGCAGTGAGGGCGTGGTTATAGCCAAAAACATTCAGTACTTC	CASSEGVVIAKNIQYF
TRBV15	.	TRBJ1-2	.	TGTGCCACCAGCCTAGGGACAAACTATGGCTACACCTTC	CATSLGTNYGYTF
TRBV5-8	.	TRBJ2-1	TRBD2	TGTGCCAGCAGCTTTACTAGCGGGAGGGTCTACAATGAGCAGTTCTTC	CASSFTSGRVYNEQFF
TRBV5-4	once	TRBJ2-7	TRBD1	TGTGCCAGCAGCTTCCCGGGACAGGGGGCTAACTACGAGCAGTACTTC	CASSFPGQGANYEQYF
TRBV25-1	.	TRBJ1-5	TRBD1	TGTGCCAGCAGTTCCGGGACAGGGGAGACTCAGCCCCAGCATTTT	CASSSGTGETQPQHF
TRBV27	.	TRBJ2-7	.	TGTGCCAGCAGTTGGGGCGGGGCCTACGAGCAGTACTTC	CASSWGGAYEQYF
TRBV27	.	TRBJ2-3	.	TGTGCCAGCACCACGAGACAGGCAGATACGCAGTATTTT	CASTTRQADTQYF
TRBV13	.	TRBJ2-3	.	TGTGCCAGCAGCGGCGGCGGACTACCCGAGGCAGATACGCAGTATTTT	CASSGGGLPEADTQYF
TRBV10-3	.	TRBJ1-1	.	TGTGCCAGCAGCCCCCCGTCCGACTCCCCACACACTGAAGCTTTCTTT	CASSPPSDSPHTEAFF
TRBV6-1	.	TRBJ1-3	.	TGTGCCAGCAGTGAAGCCCCCGGGGTTGGAAACACCATATATTTT	CASSEAPGVGNTIYF
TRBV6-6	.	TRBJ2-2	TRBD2	TGTGCCAGCAGTCCCCGACTAGCCCCGAACACCGGGGAGCTGTTTTTT	CASSPRLAPNTGELFF
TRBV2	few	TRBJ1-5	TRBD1	TGTGCCAGCAGTGAACGTCAGGGGGGCACAAATCAGCCCCAGCATTTT	CASSERQGGTNQPQHF
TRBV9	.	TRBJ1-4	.	TGTGCCAGCAGTGGACTCGCGAGGAATGAAAAACTGTTTTTT	CASSGLARNEKLFF
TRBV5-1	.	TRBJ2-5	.	TGCGCCAGCGGAGCGTCTCCGGGAGTGGCAGGCAGAGAGACCCAGTACTTC	CASGASPGVAGRETQYF
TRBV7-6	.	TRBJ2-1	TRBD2	TGTGCCAGCAGCTTGGGGGAGGGTTACAATGAGCAGTTCTTC	CASSLGEGYNEQFF
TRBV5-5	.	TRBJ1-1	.	TGTGCCAGCAGCTTCACGGACAGAACGCTGAACACTGAAGCTTTCTTT	CASSFTDRTLNTEAFF
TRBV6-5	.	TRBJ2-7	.	TGTGCCAGCAGTTACTCAAAGGACAGACAGTACGAGCAGTACTTC	CASSYSKDRQYEQYF
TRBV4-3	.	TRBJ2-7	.	TGCGCCAGCAGCCAAGAAGCCAGGGTTCTGAAGTACGAGCAGTACTTC	CASSQEARVLKYEQYF